The 17 T cell receptor beta chains presented below share a single source sample, sequenced in a study of T cells in Graves' hyperthyroidism and ophthalmopathy (dated by TCRdb to the late 2010s). Library generation was performed with multiplex PCR. The instrument was an Illumina HiSeq 2000. TCR beta CDR3 regions were amplified from RNA transcripts. A first-round RT-PCR of the TCR CDR3 used the HTBI primer set with the Qiagen OneStep RT-PCR kit. TCRdb trimmed public reads at Q25 via fastp, called clones via MiXCR and kept in-frame beta chains. Each record represents a unique CDR3 protein, reported with the most common genes and DNA among its rows. For this sample the table gives under 350,000 distinct CDR3 sequences, of which 25% were detected only once. The ten largest account for 20% to 30% of the sample. The sequencing sample was made of blood. The receptors here all came from a man aged 35-49 years with Graves' hyperthyroidism that later progressed to Graves' ophthalmopathy.

CDR3 region: CASSLGGQGGNTIYF. In nucleotides, the CDR3 is TGTGCCAGCAGCTTGGGGGGACAGGGCGGAAACACCATATATTTT. This sequence joins TRBV7-6 and TRBJ1-3; 9 nucleotides match TRBD1. Germline loops: CDR1 SGHVS, CDR2 FNYEAQ. Trimming at V came to 3 bases and at J to 4 bases, leaving 4 bases not matched to a gene. The CDR3 runs 15 residues. Together with reference TRBV7-6 and TRBJ1-3, the CDR3 gives the full variable domain: GAGVSQSPRYKVTKRGQDVALRCDPISGHVSLYWYRQALGQGPEFLTYFNYEAQQDKSGLPNDRFSAERPEGSISTLTIQRTEQRDSAMYRCASSLGGQGGNTIYFGEGSWLTVV.

The chain recombines TRBV6-2 or TRBV6-3 with TRBJ1-5; a weak D match, TRBD1 (5 bases). The CDR3 covers 15 residues. Trimming removed 5 bases from V and 5 bases from J, with 16 bases in between. Germline CDR1 reads MNHEY; CDR2 reads SVGEGT. The CDR3 spells CASSRLDRADQPQHF. DNA of the CDR3: TGTGCCAGCAGTCGACTCGACAGAGCGGATCAGCCCCAGCATTTT.

This clonotype has a count of ten or more. V and J are TRBV9 and TRBJ1-1, with D tentatively TRBD1 (6 bases). Germline V gene lookup returns CDR1 SGDLS and CDR2 YYNGEE. CDR3 size: 14 residues. V was pared by 4 bases and J by 1 base, with 11 bases between. The CDR3 spells CASSPEGENTEAFF. Written as DNA, the CDR3 is TGTGCCAGCAGCCCAGAGGGGGAGAACACTGAAGCTTTCTTT.

This clonotype was counted many times. The chain couples TRBV30 to TRBJ2-7; TRBD1 or TRBD2 may be the D gene (5 bases each). The CDR3 sequence is 14 residues long. V was clipped by 1 base and J by 6 bases, with 16 bases between them. Germline CDR1 and CDR2: GTSNPN and SVGIG (reference sequence). The CDR3: CAWSGGMGVGEQYF. In DNA form, the CDR3 reads TGTGCCTGGAGTGGGGGGATGGGGGTGGGCGAGCAGTACTTC. The entire variable domain, with the rest obtained from reference TRBV30 and TRBJ2-7, is as follows: SQTIHQWPATLVQPVGSPLSLECTVEGTSNPNLYWYRQAAGRGLQLLFYSVGIGQISSEVPQNLSASRPQDRQFILSSKKLLLSDSGFYLCAWSGGMGVGEQYFGPGTRLTVT.

This clonotype showed up many times. The chain uses TRBV15 and TRBJ2-7, with TRBD2 as a possible D gene (6 bases). Looked up from germline, CDR1 is LNHNV and CDR2 is YYDKDF (reference sequence). The CDR3 totals 15 residues. With 0 bases removed from V and 6 bases from J, the gap between germline ends came to 15 bases. Here the CDR3 reads CATSRDQAAAGEQYF. The CDR3, as DNA: TGTGCCACCAGCAGAGATCAGGCGGCAGCGGGCGAGCAGTACTTC.

The chain has TRBV12-3 or TRBV12-4 and TRBJ2-5; tentatively, D is TRBD1 (6 bases). This CDR3 is built from 15 residues. The V end lost 6 bases, the J end lost 1 base, and 15 bases lay between the germline ends. CDR3 DNA sequence: TGTGCCAGCAGCGCCCAACAGGGCCCCCAAGAGACCCAGTACTTC. Protein product: CASSAQQGPQETQYF.

The V and J genes are TRBV6-5 and TRBJ2-5; 9 bases fit TRBD1. J gave up 1 base and V 0 bases, and 3 bases lay outside the gene matches. The CDR3 sequence is 16 residues long. Germline V lookup: CDR1 MNHEY, CDR2 SVGAGI. This CDR3 is CASSYSTGGAQETQYF. CDR3 coding DNA: TGTGCCAGCAGTTACTCGACAGGGGGAGCCCAAGAGACCCAGTACTTC.

This clonotype has a count of ten or more. The J gene is TRBJ1-2, the V gene TRBV30; D is unclear. V was cut by 0 bases and J by 6 bases, with 5 bases left in between. The CDR3 runs to 11 residues. In germline, CDR1 is GTSNPN, CDR2 SVGIG (reference sequence). CDR3 nucleotide sequence: TGTGCCTGGAGTGTAATGGATGGCTACACCTTC. This sequence encodes CAWSVMDGYTF.

This chain links TRBV20-1 with TRBJ2-2; D remains ambiguous. CDR3 length: 14 amino acids. Trimming took off 2 bases at V and 3 bases at J, with 10 bases between the two ends. Per the germline V gene, CDR1 is DFQATT and CDR2 is SNEGSKA (reference sequence). The chain's CDR3 is CSARYKVDTGELFF. CDR3 sequence (DNA): TGCAGTGCTAGATATAAAGTAGACACCGGGGAGCTGTTTTTT.

This clonotype came up many times. The rearrangement joins TRBV4-1 to TRBJ2-5; D is possibly TRBD1 or TRBD2 (5 bases each). V lost 0 bases and J 1 base, leaving 12 bases between the germline ends. The CDR3 runs to 16 residues. Germline V lookup: CDR1 MGHRA, CDR2 YSYEKL. For the CDR3, the DNA is TGCGCCAGCAGCCAAGATATCGGGACCGTCCAAGAGACCCAGTACTTC. This translates into CASSQDIGTVQETQYF.

The table lists this clonotype with many counts. The chain couples TRBV29-1 to TRBJ2-2, with 9 bases aligning to TRBD1. Losses at the gene ends were 4 bases for V and 8 bases for J; bases not matched to a gene: 11. Germline CDR1 reads SQVTM; CDR2 reads ANQGSEA. The CDR3 extends over 15 amino acids. CDR3 sequence (DNA): TGCAGCGTTGTTCCGGGACAGGGAGTGGAAGGGGAGCTGTTTTTT. Its translation: CSVVPGQGVEGELFF.

This clonotype appeared a few times. This chain connects TRBV6-1 to TRBJ1-1; 7 bases map to TRBD1. After removal of 5 bases from V and 0 bases from J, the junction contained 9 bases not matched to a gene. The CDR3 is 16 residues long. Looked up from germline, CDR1 is MNHNS and CDR2 is SASEGT. The CDR3 protein is CASSRPGQVVNTEAFF. The CDR3 DNA sequence: TGTGCCAGCAGTCGACCCGGACAGGTCGTGAACACTGAAGCTTTCTTT.

The V call is TRBV30, the J call TRBJ2-7, with no clear D. Trimming pared 2 bases from V and 0 bases from J, leaving 11 bases between. CDR3 length equals 14 residues. CDR1 is GTSNPN, CDR2 SVGIG, per germline (reference sequence). The DNA for the CDR3 is TGTGCCTGGAGTACCCCCCCGGCCTCCTACGAGCAGTACTTC. Protein product: CAWSTPPASYEQYF.

This clonotype has a count of ten or more. The V call is TRBV20-1, the J call TRBJ1-5; possible D gene TRBD1, 5 bases. In germline, CDR1 is DFQATT, CDR2 SNEGSKA (reference sequence). Trimming stripped 3 bases from V and 3 bases from J, with 21 bases between. CDR3 size: 17 residues. The CDR3 is CSASALGGAINNQPQHF. The CDR3 region has the DNA TGCAGTGCTAGCGCCCTTGGAGGGGCGATCAACAATCAGCCCCAGCATTTT.

This clonotype was picked up many times. The chain joins TRBV18 to TRBJ1-5; 9 bases are a match to TRBD1. CDR3 length equals 15 residues. V gave up 2 bases and J gave up 3 bases; unmatched junction bases: 2. The germline V gene has CDR1 KGHSH and CDR2 LQKENI. The CDR3 nucleotides are TGTGCCAGCTCACCAGGGACAGGGTTCAATCAGCCCCAGCATTTT. It is translated as CASSPGTGFNQPQHF.

This clonotype was counted at least ten times. The genes are TRBV19 and TRBJ1-1; no firm D call. The CDR3 runs to 12 residues. Trimming removed 3 bases at V and 8 bases at J, with 10 bases between. Looked up from germline, CDR1 is LNHDA and CDR2 is SQIVND (reference sequence). CDR3 coding DNA: TGTGCCAGTAGTATCCGGGAGGGAGAAGCTTTCTTT. Translating gives CASSIREGEAFF.

This clonotype was observed a single time. This rearrangement joins TRBV28 to TRBJ1-3; possible D gene TRBD1, 5 bases. V lost 5 bases to trimming and J lost 4 bases, with 15 bases between them. Germline loops: CDR1 MDHEN, CDR2 SYDVKM. The CDR3 runs 15 residues. The CDR3 is CASSRWGNDGNTIYF. The CDR3 region has the DNA TGTGCCAGCAGTCGCTGGGGGAATGACGGAAACACCATATATTTT.